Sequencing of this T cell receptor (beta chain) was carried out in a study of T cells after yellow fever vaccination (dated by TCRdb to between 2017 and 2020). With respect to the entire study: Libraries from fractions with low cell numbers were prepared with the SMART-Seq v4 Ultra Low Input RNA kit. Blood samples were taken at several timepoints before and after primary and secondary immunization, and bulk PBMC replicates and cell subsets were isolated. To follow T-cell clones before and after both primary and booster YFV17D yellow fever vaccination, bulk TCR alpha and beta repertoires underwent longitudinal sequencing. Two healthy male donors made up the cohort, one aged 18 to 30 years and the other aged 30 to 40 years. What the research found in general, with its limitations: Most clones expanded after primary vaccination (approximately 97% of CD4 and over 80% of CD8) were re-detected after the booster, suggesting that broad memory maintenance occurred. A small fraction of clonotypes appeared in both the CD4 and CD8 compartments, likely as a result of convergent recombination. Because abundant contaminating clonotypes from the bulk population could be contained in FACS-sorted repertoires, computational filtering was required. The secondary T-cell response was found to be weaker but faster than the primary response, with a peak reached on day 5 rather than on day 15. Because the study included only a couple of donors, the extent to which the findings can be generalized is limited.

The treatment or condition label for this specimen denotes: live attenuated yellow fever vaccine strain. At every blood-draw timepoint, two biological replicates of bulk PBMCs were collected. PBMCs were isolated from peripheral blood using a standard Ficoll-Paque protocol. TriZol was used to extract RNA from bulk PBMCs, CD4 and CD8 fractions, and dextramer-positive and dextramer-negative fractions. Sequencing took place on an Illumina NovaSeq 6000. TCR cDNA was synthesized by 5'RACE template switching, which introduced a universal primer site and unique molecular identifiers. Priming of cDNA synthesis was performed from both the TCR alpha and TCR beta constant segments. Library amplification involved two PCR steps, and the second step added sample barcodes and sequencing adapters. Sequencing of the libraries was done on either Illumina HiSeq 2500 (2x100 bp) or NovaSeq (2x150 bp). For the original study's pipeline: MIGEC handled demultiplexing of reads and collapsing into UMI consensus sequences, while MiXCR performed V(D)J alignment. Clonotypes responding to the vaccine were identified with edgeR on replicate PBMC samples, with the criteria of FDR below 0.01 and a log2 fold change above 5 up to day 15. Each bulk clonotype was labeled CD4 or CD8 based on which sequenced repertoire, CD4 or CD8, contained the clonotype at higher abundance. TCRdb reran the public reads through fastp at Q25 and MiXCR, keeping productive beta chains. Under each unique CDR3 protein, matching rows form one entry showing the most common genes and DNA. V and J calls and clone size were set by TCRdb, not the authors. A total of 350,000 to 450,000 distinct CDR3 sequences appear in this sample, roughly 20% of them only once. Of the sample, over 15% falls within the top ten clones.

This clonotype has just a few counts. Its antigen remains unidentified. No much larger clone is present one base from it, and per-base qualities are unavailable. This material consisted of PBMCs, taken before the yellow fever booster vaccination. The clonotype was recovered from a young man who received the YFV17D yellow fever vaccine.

CDR3 sequence: CASSSTREQYF. The base sequence is TGTGCCAGCAGTTCTACACGCGAGCAGTACTTC. The chain employs TRBV12-3 or TRBV12-4 and TRBJ2-7, with an unclear D gene assignment. V and J lose 4 bases and 6 bases, and a span of 7 bases separates them. The CDR3 runs 11 residues from the cysteine to the phenylalanine. Kept here is only the CDR3 DNA, which spans 33 bases and is read in frame from base 1.